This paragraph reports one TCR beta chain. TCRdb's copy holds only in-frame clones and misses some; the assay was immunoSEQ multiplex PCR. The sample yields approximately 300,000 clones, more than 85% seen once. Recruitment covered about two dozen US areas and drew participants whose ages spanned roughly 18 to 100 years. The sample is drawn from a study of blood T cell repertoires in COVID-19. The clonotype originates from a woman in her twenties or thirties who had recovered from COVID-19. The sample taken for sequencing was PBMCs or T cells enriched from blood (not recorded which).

CDR3 residues: CASSGDRGRTYNEQFF. The CDR3 DNA follows: TGTGCCAGCAGCGGTGACAGGGGACGTACCTACAATGAGCAGTTCTTC. The J gene is TRBJ2-1, the V gene TRBV11-3; TRBD1 matches 8 bases. The trim removed 5 bases at V and 2 bases at J, leaving 8 bases unmatched. Looked up from germline, CDR1 is SGHNT and CDR2 is YENEEA. The CDR3 is 16 amino acids. Combining the CDR3 with reference TRBV11-3 and TRBJ2-1 gives the whole variable domain EAGVVQSPRYKIIEKKQPVAFWCNPISGHNTLYWYLQNLGQGPELLIRYENEEAVDDSQLPKDRFSAERLKGVDSTLKIQPAELGDSAVYLCASSGDRGRTYNEQFFGPGTRLTVL.